The 8 T cell receptor beta chains below all came from one sample that was sequenced in a study of blood T cells in healthy people across ages. A second roughly 6 to 11 cycle PCR used barcoded and J-beta primers. One entry per CDR3 protein, called by TCRdb with MiXCR from the 5' RACE reads. Seen here are 1.8 million or so distinct CDR3 sequences, approximately 39% observed once, and the top ten hold more than 20%. Material for sequencing was blood. These receptors were taken from a human donor in good health.

The genes are TRBV14 and TRBJ2-4; D gene uncertain. The better agreement between TRBJ2-5 and the DNA end casts doubt on the J call. This CDR3 has 13 amino acids. Germline V gives CDR1 SGHDN, CDR2 FVKESK. CDR3 DNA: TGTGCCAGCAGCCAGAATACTATCGGGACCCAGTACTTC. This gives the protein CASSQNTIGTQYF.

This clonotype was counted only a few times. CDR3 residues: CASSRTGAGADTQYF. Here the CDR3 DNA reads TGTGCCAGCAGCCGAACGGGGGCAGGGGCAGATACGCAGTATTTT. The chain couples TRBV2 to TRBJ2-3; D may be TRBD1 or TRBD2 (6 bases each). Germline CDR1 reads SNHLY; CDR2 reads FYNNEI. V was shortened by 6 bases and J by 4 bases, with 17 bases between the two germline ends. The CDR3 is 15 residues long.

The chain joins TRBV6-5 to TRBJ2-4; D is unresolved. The end of the DNA aligns better with TRBJ2-5, so the J call may be wrong. Germline V gene data show CDR1 as MNHEY and CDR2 as SVGAGI. The CDR3 runs to 13 residues. The CDR3 here is CASCGGRGETQYF. CDR3 nucleotide sequence: TGTGCCAGCTGTGGTGGCCGCGGAGAGACCCAGTACTTC.

The rearrangement joins TRBV7-9 to TRBJ1-6; TRBD1 is a possible D gene (5 bases). The CDR3 covers 14 residues. Germline loops: CDR1 SEHNR, CDR2 FQNEAQ (reference sequence). V lost 5 bases to trimming and J lost 6 bases, with 11 bases between them. CDR3 amino acids: CASSGGVLNSPLHF. DNA for the CDR3: TGTGCCAGCAGCGGAGGGGTGCTTAATTCACCCCTCCACTTT.

This rearrangement joins TRBV15 to TRBJ2-7, with D possibly matching TRBD1 (5 bases). CDR1 LNHNV and CDR2 YYDKDF come from the germline V gene (reference sequence). V lost 0 bases to trimming and J lost 0 bases, with 12 bases between them. The CDR3 is 16 amino acids. The CDR3 here is CATSRDLARDSYEQYF. DNA for the CDR3: TGTGCCACCAGCAGAGATCTCGCCAGGGACTCCTACGAGCAGTACTTC.

The rearrangement joins TRBV12-3 or TRBV12-4 to TRBJ2-1; possibly TRBD2 for D (5 bases). The ends were cut back, 0 bases at V and 7 bases at J, with 16 bases in the middle. The CDR3 covers 16 residues. CDR3 sequence reads: CASSLAPAVAFNEQFF. The CDR3 DNA reads as TGTGCCAGCAGTTTAGCGCCAGCGGTGGCCTTTAATGAGCAGTTCTTC.

This chain links TRBV2 with TRBJ2-1; weak D call: TRBD2 (5 bases). This CDR3 comprises 14 residues. The germline V gene encodes CDR1 SNHLY and CDR2 FYNNEI. V was clipped by 8 bases and J by 0 bases, with 11 bases between them. The CDR3 sequence is CASAREYSYNEQFF. Here the CDR3 DNA reads TGTGCCAGCGCTAGGGAGTACTCCTACAATGAGCAGTTCTTC.

The chain couples TRBV10-3 to TRBJ1-5, with D uncertain. The V and J ends lost 4 bases and 5 bases respectively, with 9 bases between them. The CDR3 has 13 residues. Germline V gene sequence: CDR1 ENHRY, CDR2 SYGVKD. The CDR3 coding sequence is TGTGCCATCAGTGTTCTAAAAGATCAGCCCCAGCATTTT. Protein sequence: CAISVLKDQPQHF.